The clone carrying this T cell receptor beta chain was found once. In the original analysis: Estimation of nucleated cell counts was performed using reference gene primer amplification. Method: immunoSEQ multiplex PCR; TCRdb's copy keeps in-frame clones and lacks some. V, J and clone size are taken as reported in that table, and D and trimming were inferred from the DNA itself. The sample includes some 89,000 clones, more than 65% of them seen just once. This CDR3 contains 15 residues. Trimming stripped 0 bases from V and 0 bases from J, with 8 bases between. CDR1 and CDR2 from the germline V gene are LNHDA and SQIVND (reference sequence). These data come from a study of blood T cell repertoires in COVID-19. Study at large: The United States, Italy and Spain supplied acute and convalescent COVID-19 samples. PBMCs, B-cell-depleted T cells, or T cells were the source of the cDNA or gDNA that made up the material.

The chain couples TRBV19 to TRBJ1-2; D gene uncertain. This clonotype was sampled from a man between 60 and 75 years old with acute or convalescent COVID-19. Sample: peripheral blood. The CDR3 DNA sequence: TGTGCCAGTAGTATAGATCAAGCGGCTAACTATGGCTACACCTTC. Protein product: CASSIDQAANYGYTF. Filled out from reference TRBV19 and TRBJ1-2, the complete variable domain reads DGGITQSPKYLFRKEGQNVTLSCEQNLNHDAMYWYRQDPGQGLRLIYYSQIVNDFQKGDIAEGYSVSREKKESFPLTVTSAQKNPTAFYLCASSIDQAANYGYTFGSGTRLTVV.